What follows is one T cell receptor (beta chain) and its context. Its antigen remains unknown. For TCR beta, libraries came from iRepertoire HTBI primers and Arm-PCR of CDR3 regions. TCRdb itself ran the multiplex PCR reads through MiXCR, one entry per CDR3 protein. This sample has almost 350,000 distinct CDR3 sequences, with 15% to 20% found just once. Regarding time point: persistent/refractory GD, antithyroid drugs over 5 years with positive TRAb. PBMC RNA served as the TCR library source. A volume of roughly 9.9 milliliters of peripheral blood was collected in EDTA tubes. These data belong to a study of regulatory T cells in long-lasting Graves disease. Overall study findings and caveats: Peripheral blood, not thyroid tissue, was the sole material studied. Newly diagnosed Graves' patients had higher TCR diversity than persistent ones.

The germline V gene encodes CDR1 MNHEY and CDR2 SMNVEV (reference sequence). There are 14 residues in the CDR3. The V and J ends lost 3 bases and 5 bases respectively, with 8 bases between them. This TCR came from a female donor with Graves disease. The sample in question was peripheral blood mononuclear cells (PBMCs), obtained when the disease was refractory, from a patient treated with antithyroid drugs. The J gene is TRBJ1-6, the V gene TRBV27; D uncertain. CDR3 in amino acids: CASSFGLNNSPLHF. CDR3 coding DNA: TGTGCCAGCAGTTTTGGGCTTAATAATTCACCCCTCCACTTT.